This entry lists 8 T cell receptor beta chains sequenced from one sample in a study of blood T cell repertoires in COVID-19. Profiling relied on immunoSEQ multiplex PCR, and the TCRdb table lists in-frame clones only, not all of them. This sample has roughly 250,000 clones, with roughly 88% found just once. The sequenced material came from PBMCs or T cells enriched from blood (not recorded which). These receptors were obtained from a woman in her 50s who had recovered from COVID-19.

This chain links TRBV2 with TRBJ1-1; 9 bases map to TRBD1. The junction had 10 bases not matched to a gene; V was cut back by 6 bases and J by 5 bases. The germline V gene has CDR1 SNHLY and CDR2 FYNNEI. The CDR3 sequence is 15 residues long. Written as DNA, the CDR3 is TGTGCCAGCAGCCCCCCGGGACAGGGATGGACTGAAGCTTTCTTT. Its protein is CASSPPGQGWTEAFF.

CDR3 nucleotide sequence: TGTGCCAGCAGGGACCCGGCTAGCAGGAACACCGGGGAGCTGTTTTTT. It is translated as CASRDPASRNTGELFF. The V call is TRBV11-3, the J call TRBJ2-2, with D possibly TRBD2 on 5 matching bases. The CDR3 is made up of 16 amino acids. Trimming shortened V by 6 bases and J by 1 base, and 15 bases separated the two germline ends. Germline V gene lookup returns CDR1 SGHNT and CDR2 YENEEA.

J is TRBJ1-4 and V is TRBV5-1; a weak D match, TRBD1 (6 bases). V lost 2 bases to trimming and J lost 7 bases, with 15 bases between them. This CDR3 region has 15 residues. The germline V gene has CDR1 SGHRS and CDR2 YFSETQ. In DNA form, the CDR3 reads TGCGCCAGCAGCTTTCAGGGGCCGCTAGGTGAAAAACTGTTTTTT. Translation: CASSFQGPLGEKLFF.

V and J are TRBV21-1 and TRBJ2-2; the table names TRBD1, a call not compared with the DNA. TRBV21-1 is noted as a pseudogene. The CDR3 contains 15 residues. Here the CDR3 reads CASYLRDRDTGELFF. As DNA, the CDR3 is TGTGCCAGCTACCTCCGGGACAGGGACACCGGGGAGCTGTTTTTT.

Turning to this clone: Mismatch with germline at one junction end may stem from a read error. This chain links TRBV9 with TRBJ1-1; weak D call: TRBD1 (5 bases). CDR1 is SGDLS, CDR2 YYNGEE, per germline. The CDR3 runs 14 residues. CDR3 bases: TGTGCCAGCAGCGCCCAGGGTAAGAACACCGAAGCTTTCTTT. This encodes CASSAQGKNTEAFF. The full variable domain, completed using reference TRBV9 and TRBJ1-1, is DSGVTQTPKHLITATGQRVTLRCSPRSGDLSVYWYQQSLDQGLQFLIQYYNGEERAKGNILERFSAQQFPDLHSELNLSSLELGDSALYFCASSAQGKNTEAFFGQGTRLTVV.

Regarding this clone: Sequence at one end of the junction differs from germline and may be a read error. The rearrangement uses TRBV6-1 and TRBJ1-2; D unclear. Germline values: CDR1 MNHNS, CDR2 SASEGT. This CDR3 has 13 amino acids. DNA for the CDR3: TGTGCCAGCAGCGAAGACTTTAACTATGGCTACACCTTC. This sequence encodes CASSEDFNYGYTF.

This chain joins TRBV4-3 and TRBJ2-1; TRBD1 matches at 12 bases. The CDR3 sequence is 17 residues long. The ends lost 4 bases at V and 8 bases at J; junction bases unmatched: 12. Germline assignment: CDR1 LGHNA and CDR2 YSLEER. This CDR3 is CASSLVTGTGGPHEQFF. The CDR3 bases are TGCGCCAGCAGCCTAGTCACCGGGACAGGGGGCCCCCATGAGCAGTTCTTC.

The chain recombines TRBV11-3 with TRBJ2-3; TRBD2 matches 9 bases. The V and J ends lost 5 bases and 2 bases, in that order; junction bases with no gene match: 5. Germline loops: CDR1 SGHNT, CDR2 YENEEA. The CDR3 is 15 amino acids. DNA of the CDR3: TGTGCCAGCAGCACCTCTAGCGGGACCACAGATACGCAGTATTTT. It specifies CASSTSSGTTDTQYF.